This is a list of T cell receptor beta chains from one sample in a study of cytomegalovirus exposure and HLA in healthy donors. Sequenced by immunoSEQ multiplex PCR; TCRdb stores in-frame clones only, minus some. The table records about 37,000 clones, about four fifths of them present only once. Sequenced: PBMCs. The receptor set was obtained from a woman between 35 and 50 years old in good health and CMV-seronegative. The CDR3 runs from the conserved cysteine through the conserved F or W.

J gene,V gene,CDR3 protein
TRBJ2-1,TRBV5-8,CASSPGDRENEQFF
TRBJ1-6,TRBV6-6,CASSQSYNSPLHF
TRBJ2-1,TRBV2,CASRRYNEQFF
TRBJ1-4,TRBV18,CASSRERGVSEKLFF
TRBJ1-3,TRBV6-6,CATSQSGYSGNTIYF
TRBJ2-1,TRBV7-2,CASSFRQGEQFF
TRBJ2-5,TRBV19,CASRRGNGETQYF
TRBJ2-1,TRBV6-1,CASSEDRASYNEQFF
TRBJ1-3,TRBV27,CASSLRRSDGLPGNTIYF
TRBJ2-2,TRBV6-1,CASSEFGRGKTGELFF
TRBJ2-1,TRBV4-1,CASSQAIYGRRNEQFF
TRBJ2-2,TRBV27,CASRLAGGTGELFF
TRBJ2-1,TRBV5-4,CASRILAGGVDEQFF
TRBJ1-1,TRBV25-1,CASRGRGTAFF